This is a list of T cell receptor beta chains from one sample in a study of T cell responses to AZD1222 COVID-19 vaccine. Clones were read by immunoSEQ multiplex PCR, and TCRdb kept only the in-frame ones, dropping some. Among about 150,000 clones listed, about 91% were seen once. Sequenced material: peripheral blood, taken on day 0 of MenACWY control vaccination. These receptors all stem from an adult in good health. Both conserved end residues are part of each CDR3.

v_call: TRBV27
j_call: TRBJ1-1
cdr3_aa: CASRWGQKNTEAFF

v_call: TRBV11-3
j_call: TRBJ1-2
cdr3_aa: CASSLRGGSGYTF

v_call: TRBV6-1
j_call: TRBJ1-5
cdr3_aa: CASSVKGPDGFQPQHF

v_call: TRBV25-1
j_call: TRBJ2-1
cdr3_aa: CASSVSAGASEQFF

v_call: TRBV7-2
j_call: TRBJ1-3
cdr3_aa: CASSSFGQASGNTIYF

v_call: TRBV4-3
j_call: TRBJ1-1
cdr3_aa: CASSQATWNTEAFF

v_call: TRBV7-8
j_call: TRBJ2-3
cdr3_aa: CASSRDVSSTDTQYF

v_call: TRBV5-3
j_call: TRBJ1-6
cdr3_aa: CARSSILPALLHF

v_call: TRBV6-5
j_call: TRBJ2-3
cdr3_aa: CASGRGSTDTQYF

v_call: TRBV30
j_call: TRBJ1-1
cdr3_aa: CAWSPSGQGLEAFF

v_call: TRBV7-9
j_call: TRBJ1-3
cdr3_aa: CASTPGQGLGNTIYF

v_call: TRBV3-1/TRBV3-2
j_call: TRBJ2-5
cdr3_aa: CASSPWQGVSSIQETQYF

v_call: TRBV29-1
j_call: TRBJ2-1
cdr3_aa: CSGTSELTNEQFF

v_call: TRBV3-1/TRBV3-2
j_call: TRBJ1-1
cdr3_aa: CASSQTGETEAFF

v_call: TRBV29-1
j_call: TRBJ1-2
cdr3_aa: CSVEVGREGYTF

v_call: TRBV7-6
j_call: TRBJ1-1
cdr3_aa: CASSWNTEAFF